Presented here are 32 T cell receptor beta chains from one specimen sequenced in a study of post-analysis software for immune sequencing data. Unique molecular identifiers featured in each of the TCR beta cDNA libraries. Each CDR3 protein gets one entry after TCRdb re-called the PCR reads with MiXCR. This sample has roughly 180,000 distinct CDR3 sequences, with approximately 28% found just once. Study-wide points: The study found TRBV5-6, TRBV5-1 and TRBV20-1 among five or six TRBV segments more frequent in patients than controls.

Their antigens remain unidentified. Source material: blood. Every receptor here comes from a girl aged 5 to 17 with multiple sclerosis.

The chain joins TRBV4-1 to TRBJ2-1; TRBD2 might be the D (7 bases). Germline V gives CDR1 MGHRA, CDR2 YSYEKL. Trimming removed 4 bases from V and 7 bases from J, with 14 bases in between. This CDR3 comprises 14 residues. The CDR3 DNA reads TGCGCCAGCAGCCCGCCAGGGAGGGGGAATGAGCAGTTCTTC. It codes for CASSPPGRGNEQFF.

Regarding this clonotype: This may be a read error: a much more frequent sequence differs by one nucleotide. This chain joins TRBV7-2 and TRBJ2-7; D possibly corresponds to TRBD2 (6 bases). The end of the DNA is better explained by TRBJ2-4, so the J call may be wrong. Per the germline V gene, CDR1 is SGHTA and CDR2 is FQGNSA. CDR3 length: 20 residues. CDR3 bases: TGTGCCAGCAGCATCGGGACTTCGACTGGAACCATACTAGCCAAAAACATTCAGTACTTC. This encodes CASSIGTSTGTILAKNIQYF.

There are many counts of this clonotype. The rearrangement links TRBV5-1 to TRBJ2-7, with no clear D. From germline, CDR1 is SGHRS and CDR2 YFSETQ. Trimming pared 2 bases from V and 3 bases from J, leaving 9 bases between. This CDR3 has 13 amino acids. CDR3 DNA sequence: TGCGCCAGCAGCTTCTTGATAGGCTACGAGCAGTACTTC. This translates into CASSFLIGYEQYF.

There are many counts of this clonotype. The chain joins TRBV20-1 to TRBJ2-3; 7 nucleotides agree with TRBD2. This CDR3 contains 16 residues. Trimming at V came to 3 bases and at J to 4 bases, leaving 13 bases not matched to a gene. CDR1 and CDR2 from the germline V gene are DFQATT and SNEGSKA (reference sequence). The DNA of the CDR3 is TGCAGTGCTAGTGGAAGCGGGACGAGGGACGCAGATACGCAGTATTTT. Translation gives CSASGSGTRDADTQYF.

This clonotype was counted ten times or more. This chain connects TRBV20-1 to TRBJ2-1; D not certain. Per germline, CDR1 DFQATT and CDR2 SNEGSKA (reference sequence). With 2 bases removed from V and 4 bases from J, the gap between germline ends came to 6 bases. CDR3 length: 12 amino acids. CDR3 amino acids: CSARISYNEQFF. The CDR3 DNA reads as TGCAGTGCTAGAATCTCGTACAATGAGCAGTTCTTC.

This clonotype was detected many times. The gene calls are TRBV4-1 and TRBJ2-1, with D perhaps matching TRBD1 (6 bases). The V and J ends lost 3 bases and 7 bases respectively, with 16 bases between them. Germline V gene lookup returns CDR1 MGHRA and CDR2 YSYEKL. The CDR3 contains 15 residues. In nucleotides, the CDR3 is TGCGCCAGCAGCCACGGAAACTACAGGGTTAATGAGCAGTTCTTC. Protein sequence: CASSHGNYRVNEQFF.

This clonotype occurred a few times. A much larger clone is a single base away; this may be a read error. The V and J genes are TRBV29-1 and TRBJ2-1; 12 bases map to TRBD2. Germline V CDR1 and CDR2: SQVTM, ANQGSEA. Unmatched junction bases numbered 15, after V lost 7 bases and J lost 5 bases. The CDR3 runs to 17 residues. CDR3 sequence reads: CSALLWTSGTRDNEQFF. CDR3 nucleotides: TGCAGCGCCCTACTTTGGACTAGCGGGACGCGCGACAATGAGCAGTTCTTC.

In this sample, this clonotype turned up once. As the CDR3 is not closed by the conserved phenylalanine or tryptophan, this likely results from a read error. The chain recombines TRBV5-1 with TRBJ2-5; no clear D. CDR3 length equals 14 residues. The germline V gene encodes CDR1 SGHRS and CDR2 YFSETQ. V was cut by 4 bases and J by 7 bases, with 17 bases left in between. CDR3 protein: CASSLRPGVGTQYC. CDR3 bases: TGCGCCAGCAGCCTCCGACCCGGTGTGGGGACCCAGTACTGC.

This clonotype was detected many times. This chain connects TRBV4-2 to TRBJ1-2, with D possibly TRBD1 on 5 matching bases. Germline values: CDR1 LGHNA, CDR2 YNFKEQ. This CDR3 has 15 residues. Between the trimmed V and J ends, which lost 0 bases and 8 bases, there was a span of 16 bases. The CDR3 sequence: CASSQEQAGVRGYTF. The CDR3 DNA reads TGTGCCAGCAGCCAAGAACAGGCGGGGGTGAGGGGCTACACCTTC.

This clonotype was counted a few times. V and J are TRBV29-1 and TRBJ2-5, with D unresolved. The ends were cut back, 4 bases at V and 7 bases at J, with 10 bases in the middle. There are 11 residues in the CDR3. Germline V gives CDR1 SQVTM, CDR2 ANQGSEA. The CDR3 loop reads CSVGPDGTQYF. The CDR3 coding sequence is TGCAGCGTTGGGCCGGACGGGACCCAGTACTTC.

This clonotype was found many times. The chain couples TRBV6-5 to TRBJ1-2; D is possibly TRBD1 (5 bases). CDR3 size: 15 residues. V was clipped by 2 bases and J by 4 bases, with 14 bases between them. Germline V gene sequence: CDR1 MNHEY, CDR2 SVGAGI. CDR3 region: CASSYPSGGGYGYTF. The DNA of the CDR3 is TGTGCCAGCAGTTACCCTTCGGGGGGTGGCTATGGCTACACCTTC.

The chain couples TRBV6-6 to TRBJ1-5, with TRBD1 as a possible D gene (5 bases). CDR1 and CDR2 (germline): MNHNY, SVGAGI (reference sequence). The CDR3 contains 14 residues. The V and J ends lost 5 bases and 3 bases respectively, with 11 bases between them. The CDR3: CASSGGTLNQPQHF. In DNA, the CDR3 is TGTGCCAGCAGTGGGGGAACCCTCAATCAGCCCCAGCATTTT.

Points on this clonotype: This may be a read error, as it is one base from a much larger clone. The chain employs TRBV4-1 and TRBJ2-7, with 8 positions matching TRBD1. The J segment lost 2 bases and the V segment lost 1 base, leaving 4 bases of the junction unmatched. This CDR3 is 15 amino acids long. CDR1 and CDR2 from the germline V gene are MGHRA and YSYEKL. CDR3 in DNA: TGCGCCAGCAGCCAAGGGACAGGGCCACCCTACGAGCAGTACTTC. Translating it yields CASSQGTGPPYEQYF.

This clonotype was recorded at least ten times. The V gene is TRBV9, the J gene TRBJ2-1; no clear D. The germline V and J ends were trimmed by 6 bases and 8 bases, with 18 bases remaining between them. The CDR3 runs 14 residues. In germline, CDR1 is SGDLS, CDR2 YYNGEE. CDR3 sequence: CASTSSLVQDEQFF. CDR3 nucleotide sequence: TGTGCCAGCACCTCTAGTCTCGTCCAGGATGAGCAGTTCTTC.

Turning to this clonotype: A much more abundant neighbour one base away suggests this may be a read error. The chain joins TRBV29-1 to TRBJ2-1; the D gene is possibly TRBD2 (6 bases). Near its end, the DNA agrees better with TRBJ2-7, so the J call may be wrong. Germline CDR1 reads SQVTM; CDR2 reads ANQGSEA. The CDR3 loop spans 11 amino acids. For the CDR3, the DNA is TGCAGCTTTAGCGGCTACAATGAGCAGTACTTC. Its translation: CSFSGYNEQYF.

This chain links TRBV11-2 with TRBJ2-7, with TRBD2 matching over 9 bases. The CDR3 contains 15 residues. V lost 5 bases and J lost 4; bases outside the gene matches: 9. Germline lookup yields CDR1 SGHAT and CDR2 FQNNGV. DNA of the CDR3: TGTGCCAGCAGCCCCCCCCTAGCGGGGAGATACGAGCAGTACTTC. Protein sequence: CASSPPLAGRYEQYF.

The chain uses TRBV25-1 and TRBJ2-6, with D perhaps TRBD1 or TRBD2 (5 bases each). The CDR3 contains 16 residues. V lost 3 bases to trimming and J lost 2 bases, with 11 bases between them. Per the germline V gene, CDR1 is MGHDK and CDR2 is SYGVNS. This CDR3 reads CASSDPRGAGANVLTF. For the CDR3, the DNA is TGTGCCAGCAGTGACCCTAGGGGAGCTGGGGCCAACGTCCTGACTTTC.

The rearrangement links TRBV28 to TRBJ2-5; 7 bases align to TRBD1. The V gene's germline CDR1 is MDHEN and CDR2 SYDVKM. This CDR3 is 13 amino acids long. With V trimmed by 6 bases and J by 5 bases, 6 bases remained unmatched. The CDR3 DNA follows: TGTGCCAGCAGAAGAGGGGGCGACGAGACCCAGTACTTC. Translated, it gives CASRRGGDETQYF.

This clonotype was seen a handful of times. This chain links TRBV21-1 with TRBJ1-5. TRBV21-1 is a pseudogene segment. The CDR3 spans 10 residues. CDR3 nucleotide sequence: TGTGCCACCAAAGGACAGCCCCAGCATTTT. Its protein is CATKGQPQHF.

This chain links TRBV7-9 with TRBJ1-5, with D hard to call. CDR1 and CDR2 from the germline V gene are SEHNR and FQNEAQ (reference sequence). The CDR3 has 14 residues. The V end was cut by 2 bases, the J end by 5 bases, with 10 bases between. The CDR3 nucleotides read TGTGCCAGCAGCTTATATGACTCTTATCAGCCCCAGCATTTT. Translated: CASSLYDSYQPQHF.

This clonotype showed up just a few times. The chain carries TRBV20-1 and TRBJ2-7, with 7 bases matching TRBD2. Germline V lookup: CDR1 DFQATT, CDR2 SNEGSKA (reference sequence). Trimming took 2 bases from V and 4 from J; bases not matched to a gene: 17. This CDR3 region has 17 residues. CDR3 DNA: TGCAGTGCTAGATTCCACGGGGGAGGGATTGAGGGTTACGAGCAGTACTTC. This gives the protein CSARFHGGGIEGYEQYF.

The chain couples TRBV6-5 to TRBJ2-1; no clear D gene. The ends were cut back, 3 bases at V and 0 bases at J, with 12 bases in the middle. This CDR3 is 16 amino acids long. The V gene's germline CDR1 is MNHEY and CDR2 SVGAGI. The DNA of the CDR3 is TGTGCCAGCAGTTATGACGGCGGCTTCTCCTACAATGAGCAGTTCTTC. It specifies CASSYDGGFSYNEQFF.

Concerning this clonotype itself: The junction does not match germline at one end; this may be a read error. The chain links TRBV20-1 to TRBJ2-4; 8 bases line up with TRBD2. This CDR3 region has 15 residues. CDR1 is DFQATT and CDR2 is SNEGSKA in the germline V gene (reference sequence). CDR3 amino acids: CSTRDSTSGSFQQYF. DNA of the CDR3: TGCAGTACTAGAGATTCCACTAGCGGCTCCTTCCAGCAGTACTTC.

Remarks on this clonotype: A read error is possible here, since a much larger clone lies one base away. The V call is TRBV28, the J call TRBJ2-1; perhaps TRBD2 as D (6 bases). Germline V gene lookup returns CDR1 MDHEN and CDR2 SYDVKM. The V and J ends lost 5 bases and 8 bases respectively, with 19 bases between them. This CDR3 is 15 amino acids long. The CDR3 bases are TGTGCCAGCAGTAGTCTAGCGAGAGGTAGCGATGAGCAGTTCTTC. Translated: CASSSLARGSDEQFF.

The chain has TRBV5-6 and TRBJ2-2, with TRBD1 as a possible D gene (6 bases). The CDR3 extends over 15 amino acids. Trimming took 1 base from V and 4 from J, leaving 11 bases between them. Germline assignment: CDR1 SGHDT and CDR2 YYEEEE. In nucleotides, the CDR3 is TGTGCCAGCAGCTTGACTGGACAGCTCACCGGGGAGCTGTTTTTT. Its protein is CASSLTGQLTGELFF.

Remarks on this clonotype: A much larger clone differs by one base, so this may be a read error. The chain links TRBV12-3 or TRBV12-4 to TRBJ2-3, with 10 bases identical to TRBD2. CDR3 length: 14 residues. The CDR3 sequence: CASSLAGVRDTQYF. CDR3 DNA sequence: TGTGCCAGCAGTCTAGCGGGAGTGAGAGATACGCAGTATTTT.

This clonotype showed up just once. A read error may explain this, as a much larger clone is one base away. This sequence joins TRBV7-7 and TRBJ2-7, with 10 nucleotides matching TRBD1. The last part of the DNA fits TRBJ2-5 better; the J call may be wrong. Germline V CDR1 and CDR2: SSHAT, FNYEAQ (reference sequence). The CDR3 consists of 15 residues. The CDR3 region has the DNA TGTGCCAGCAGTCCCGGGACAGGGGCAGGCGAGACCCAGTACTTC. This gives the protein CASSPGTGAGETQYF.

The table lists this clonotype with many counts. The V and J genes are TRBV12-3 or TRBV12-4 and TRBJ2-1, with 9 bases that match TRBD1. After removal of 5 bases from V and 8 bases from J, the junction contained 10 bases not matched to a gene. This CDR3 is 15 amino acids long. The CDR3 region is CASSANRGLVDEQFF. In nucleotides, the CDR3 is TGTGCCAGCAGTGCTAACAGGGGGCTTGTGGATGAGCAGTTCTTC.

This clonotype showed up many times. The chain couples TRBV29-1 to TRBJ2-5; D might be TRBD2 (5 bases). V lost 4 bases and J 7 bases, leaving 13 bases between the germline ends. This CDR3 contains 12 residues. Germline V gene data show CDR1 as SQVTM and CDR2 as ANQGSEA. In nucleotides, the CDR3 is TGCAGCGTTGCTCGGCCTGCGGGGACCCAGTACTTC. It codes for CSVARPAGTQYF.

This clonotype has just a few counts. The chain joins TRBV5-1 to TRBJ1-1, with 7 bases aligning to TRBD1. The CDR3 totals 15 residues. Germline loops: CDR1 SGHRS, CDR2 YFSETQ. J gave up 8 bases and V 2 bases, and 12 bases lay outside the gene matches. The CDR3 protein is CASSLDRVKRYEAFF. In nucleotides, the CDR3 is TGCGCCAGCAGCTTAGACAGGGTAAAACGCTACGAAGCTTTCTTT.

With regard to this clonotype: A much larger clone is a single base away; this may be a read error. The gene calls are TRBV25-1 and TRBJ2-7; possibly TRBD2 for D (5 bases). The CDR3 loop spans 17 amino acids. Germline CDR1 reads MGHDK; CDR2 reads SYGVNS. The CDR3 DNA reads TGTGTCAGCAGTGAATCTGGGAGACTGTTGGCTTTCTACGAGCAGTACTTC. Translation gives CVSSESGRLLAFYEQYF.

The chain joins TRBV12-3 or TRBV12-4 to TRBJ2-7, with D unclear. Near its end, the DNA agrees better with TRBJ2-5, so the J call may be wrong. This CDR3 region has 14 residues. This CDR3 is CASSLRIEGETQYF. The CDR3 DNA is TGTGCCAGCAGTTTGCGGATCGAAGGGGAGACCCAGTACTTC.